Below, 14 T cell receptor beta chains from the same sample are listed, as sequenced in a study of shared clonotypes between healthy human individuals. Naivety among CD8 cells was defined by CD45RO negativity and positive CCR7 selection, thereby excluding terminally differentiated effector memory CD45RA+ cells. Measured with immunoSEQ multiplex PCR; TCRdb has only the in-frame clones, and not every one. The sample includes about 600,000 clones, about 98% of them seen just once. Material for sequencing was naive CD8+ T cells sorted from blood. The source of these receptors is a man aged 25-45 years in good health.

V is TRBV27 and J is TRBJ2-2, with D unclear. V was shortened by 7 bases and J by 2 bases, with 11 bases between the two germline ends. This CDR3 is built from 14 residues. The V gene's germline CDR1 is MNHEY and CDR2 SMNVEV (reference sequence). CDR3 sequence (DNA): TGTGCCAGCAAAGGTGTCAGCAACACCGGGGAGCTGTTTTTT. Translated: CASKGVSNTGELFF.

The V call is TRBV27, the J call TRBJ2-3, with 10 bases fitting TRBD2. The V and J ends lost 5 bases and 1 base, in that order; junction bases with no gene match: 6. The length of the CDR3 is 16 residues. CDR1 is MNHEY, CDR2 SMNVEV, per germline (reference sequence). For the CDR3, the DNA is TGTGCCAGCAGTGAGACCGGGACTAGCGGCACAGATACGCAGTATTTT. It specifies CASSETGTSGTDTQYF.

This chain uses TRBV4-1 with TRBJ2-7, with 12 nucleotides matching TRBD2. V was pared by 3 bases and J by 0 bases, with 3 bases of the junction left unmatched. Germline CDR1 and CDR2: MGHRA and YSYEKL. The CDR3 sequence is 16 residues long. The CDR3 DNA sequence: TGCGCCAGCAGCCATGGACTAGCGGGGAGCTCCTACGAGCAGTACTTC. Its translation is CASSHGLAGSSYEQYF.

The V call is TRBV7-3, the J call TRBJ2-1, with 7 bases matching TRBD2. The CDR3 is made up of 16 amino acids. V lost 6 bases, J lost 3 bases, and 11 bases stayed unmatched. CDR1 and CDR2 (germline): SGHTA, FQGTGA. CDR3 in DNA: TGTGCCAGCAGTCCCGATGCTAGCGGTAACTACAATGAGCAGTTCTTC. Translation: CASSPDASGNYNEQFF.

V is TRBV7-9 and J is TRBJ2-1; D might be TRBD1 (5 bases). The CDR3 has 12 amino acids. Trimming shortened V by 5 bases and J by 5 bases, and 7 bases separated the two germline ends. CDR1 SEHNR and CDR2 FQNEAQ come from the germline V gene (reference sequence). The CDR3 DNA sequence: TGTGCCAGCAGCCGACAGAACAATGAGCAGTTCTTC. Translated: CASSRQNNEQFF.

CDR3 in amino acids: CASSLGTGGSEQYF. Here the CDR3 DNA reads TGTGCCAGCAGCCTCGGGACAGGGGGTAGCGAGCAGTACTTC. The rearrangement uses TRBV7-8 and TRBJ2-7, with 11 bases that match TRBD1. This CDR3 has 14 residues. V trimming: 5 bases; J trimming: 6 bases; junction bases outside the gene matches: 6. Per the germline V gene, CDR1 is SGHVS and CDR2 is FQNEAQ.

The V and J genes are TRBV7-9 and TRBJ2-1, with 8 positions matching TRBD2. The V gene end was trimmed by 4 bases and the J gene end by 5 bases; junction bases not matched to a gene: 7. Germline values: CDR1 SEHNR, CDR2 FQNEAQ (reference sequence). The CDR3 runs 15 residues. The DNA of the CDR3 is TGTGCCAGCAGCTCAGAACTAGCGGCGCACAATGAGCAGTTCTTC. Translated, it gives CASSSELAAHNEQFF.

This chain links TRBV7-3 with TRBJ2-2; 7 nucleotides agree with TRBD1. After removal of 5 bases from V and 7 bases from J, the junction contained 13 bases not matched to a gene. From germline, CDR1 is SGHTA and CDR2 FQGTGA. This CDR3 comprises 16 residues. CDR3 coding DNA: TGTGCCAGCAGCCCCGGGATTACAGGGGCGAACGGGGAGCTGTTTTTT. Translated, it gives CASSPGITGANGELFF. Full variable domain (outside the CDR3, taken from reference TRBV7-3 and TRBJ2-2): GAGVSQTPSNKVTEKGKYVELRCDPISGHTALYWYRQSLGQGPEFLIYFQGTGAADDSGLPNDRFFAVRPEGSVSTLKIQRTERGDSAVYLCASSPGITGANGELFFGEGSRLTVL.

The genes are TRBV27 and TRBJ2-1, with TRBD2 identical over 7 bases. Looked up from germline, CDR1 is MNHEY and CDR2 is SMNVEV (reference sequence). This CDR3 region has 17 residues. The junction had 12 bases not matched to a gene; V was cut back by 2 bases and J by 5 bases. CDR3 region: CASSLGLAGDFDNEQFF. CDR3 sequence (DNA): TGTGCCAGCAGTTTAGGGCTGGCGGGAGACTTCGACAATGAGCAGTTCTTC.

This clone has just one count. The rearrangement uses TRBV7-9 and TRBJ2-1; D remains unclear. Trimming removed 2 bases from V and 9 bases from J, with 17 bases in between. Germline assignment: CDR1 SEHNR and CDR2 FQNEAQ (reference sequence). This CDR3 is built from 15 residues. CDR3 in DNA: TGTGCCAGCAGCTTACCCCTCCGGGCCTACGGTGAGCAGTTCTTC. Translation gives CASSLPLRAYGEQFF.

J is TRBJ1-2 and V is TRBV13; TRBD1 matches 10 bases. V gave up 5 bases and J gave up 4 bases; unmatched junction bases: 1. The germline V gene encodes CDR1 PRHDT and CDR2 FYEKMQ (reference sequence). This CDR3 spans 13 amino acids. The CDR3 spells CASSRTGGYGYTF. As DNA, the CDR3 is TGTGCCAGCAGCCGGACAGGGGGCTATGGCTACACCTTC.

The chain joins TRBV5-1 to TRBJ1-5, with D unresolved. This CDR3 has 13 residues. Trimming pared 5 bases from V and 0 bases from J, leaving 6 bases between. Germline CDR1 reads SGHRS; CDR2 reads YFSETQ. CDR3 nucleotides: TGCGCCAGCAGGGTTTATAGCAATCAGCCCCAGCATTTT. Amino acid sequence: CASRVYSNQPQHF. Together with reference TRBV5-1 and TRBJ1-5, the CDR3 gives the full variable domain: KAGVTQTPRYLIKTRGQQVTLSCSPISGHRSVSWYQQTPGQGLQFLFEYFSETQRNKGNFPGRFSGRQFSNSRSEMNVSTLELGDSALYLCASRVYSNQPQHFGDGTRLSIL.

V gene TRBV10-3 combines with J gene TRBJ2-1, with D tentatively TRBD1 (5 bases). The CDR3 sequence is 14 residues long. With 2 bases removed from V and 3 bases from J, the gap between germline ends came to 8 bases. CDR1 and CDR2 from the germline V gene are ENHRY and SYGVKD. The CDR3, as DNA: TGTGCCATCAGTGAGCCAGGGCACTACAATGAGCAGTTCTTC. It translates to CAISEPGHYNEQFF.

The chain couples TRBV28 to TRBJ1-5; 7 nucleotides align to TRBD1. Germline loops: CDR1 MDHEN, CDR2 SYDVKM. J lost 5 bases, V lost 5 bases, and 9 bases had no gene match. The CDR3 length is 15 residues. CDR3 protein: CASSIGQVGHQPQHF. The CDR3 bases are TGTGCCAGCAGTATCGGACAGGTGGGGCATCAGCCCCAGCATTTT.